This T cell receptor beta chain was found in a study of sequential checkpoint blockade in melanoma (dated by TCRdb to between 2018 and 2021). As for the study more broadly: In a 1:1 randomization, patients received either first-line nivolumab then ipilimumab (arm A) or ipilimumab then nivolumab (arm B). Maintenance nivolumab was given following each of the two trial sequences. What the authors observed across the whole study: Validation of the response-prediction model combining TCR metrics and mutation burden is needed in larger, independent patient cohorts.

Concerning this clone itself: Its antigen is still unknown. No much larger clonotype is one base removed from it; base qualities were not supplied.

The immunoSEQ Assay was used to immunosequence TCRbeta CDR3 regions from genomic DNA. Before high-throughput sequencing, genomic DNA was amplified using bias-controlled multiplex PCR. In the paper's pipeline: To quantify the absolute abundance of each unique TCRbeta CDR3 region, the sequences were collapsed and filtered. Clonality, defined as 1 minus Pielou's evenness, was calculated using only productive rearrangements. Clones with significantly greater frequencies in on-treatment versus baseline samples were identified using a previously published method. TCRdb limited this immuneACCESS table to in-frame rearrangements with V and J called. A share of clones is missing; checked studies link under half to unresolved V genes, and the rest is unexplained. Clone size and the V and J calls come from that table; the DNA yielded D and trimming. The sample table records 30,000 to 35,000 clones; around 82% of these occur just once. The ten largest clones take up 15% to 20% of the sample.

The CDR3 has 12 amino acids, counting the end cysteine and phenylalanine. Of all the DNA, just the CDR3 is kept, 36 bases in frame from base 1. Reading the germline V gene gives CDR1 SQVTM and CDR2 ANQGSEA. Cut back by 2 bases and 3 bases, the V and J ends lie 8 bases apart. This specimen's treatment or condition label, per the study, means: randomized to nivolumab then ipilimumab (arm A) or the reverse (arm B). No trial patient had received prior DNA-damaging chemotherapy. On a FACS Aria II flow cytometer, live CD3+CD8+ cells that were negative for CD19 and CD56 were sorted from thawed PBMCs. The samples were obtained from melanoma patients enrolled in CheckMate 064, an open-label, randomized phase II trial testing sequential checkpoint blockade. Peripheral blood mononuclear cells were obtained through leukapheresis, purified using Ficoll-Paque, and frozen in human serum containing about 10% DMSO. Immediately after sorting, the purity of sorted blood CD3+CD8+ cells was verified to be >95%, after which DNA was extracted.

Sequences were derived from CD8+ T cells sorted from blood (inferred from file names), sampled from a patient given nivolumab and ipilimumab in sequence. This receptor was taken from a human donor with melanoma. The chain is assembled from TRBV29-1 and TRBJ2-7; TRBD1 might be the D gene, on 6 matching bases. The CDR3 amino acid sequence is: CSVEKQGYEQYF. The nucleotide sequence reads TGCAGCGTTGAAAAACAGGGCTACGAGCAGTACTTC.